This is a list of T cell receptor beta chains from one sample in a study of radiation and T cells in renal cell carcinoma. Sequencing was performed with immunoSEQ multiplex PCR; in TCRdb, only in-frame clones are kept and a portion is missing. The sample includes about 59,000 clones, just under 80% of them seen just once. The specimen comprised blood, sampled from a patient whose treatment included radiotherapy and nephrectomy. The receptor set was obtained from a man aged 60 to 69 with renal cell carcinoma. The CDR3 runs from the conserved cysteine through the conserved F or W. A D gene is named only where the DNA matches it firmly. A clone size is listed for some rows: how often the clone was seen (once, few, many), or a class if it is expanded.

V	D	J	size	DNA	CDR3
TRBV4-3	NA	TRBJ2-5	once	TGCGCCAGCAGCCAAGTATCCAGCGACCAAGAGACCCAGTACTTC	CASSQVSSDQETQYF
TRBV5-6	NA	TRBJ2-1	NA	TGTGCCAGCAGCCTCTGGGGGACGGCCTACAATGAGCAGTTCTTC	CASSLWGTAYNEQFF
TRBV15	NA	TRBJ2-1	NA	TGTGCCACCAGCCGACTAGGGGGAATCTACAATGAGCAGTTCTTC	CATSRLGGIYNEQFF
TRBV19	NA	TRBJ1-1	NA	TGTGCCAGTAGTCGCAGGACCCTCTCTGTACTCTCCCGGAACACTGAAGCTTTCTTT	CASSRRTLSVLSRNTEAFF
TRBV2	TRBD2	TRBJ2-1	NA	TGTGCCAGCAGCCCTGGGACTAGCGGGGCCTACAATGAGCAGTTCTTC	CASSPGTSGAYNEQFF
TRBV5-1	TRBD2	TRBJ2-5	NA	TGCGCCAGCAGCGGATTAGCGGGAGGACCTCAAGAGACCCAGTACTTC	CASSGLAGGPQETQYF
TRBV28	NA	TRBJ1-1	NA	TGTGCCAGCAGGAAGGGACGGTTGAACACTGAAGCTTTCTTT	CASRKGRLNTEAFF
TRBV21-1	NA	TRBJ2-3	NA	TGTGCCAGCAGCACCAAAAGACTTCGTCCCACAGATACGCAGTATTTT	CASSTKRLRPTDTQYF
TRBV9	NA	TRBJ1-1	NA	TGTGCCAGCAGCTTCCGACGGGAGAACACTGAAGCTTTCTTT	CASSFRRENTEAFF
TRBV5-6	NA	TRBJ1-5	NA	TGTGCCAGCAGCTGGGCCGGGAACAATCAGCCCCAGCATTTT	CASSWAGNNQPQHF
TRBV6-5	NA	TRBJ2-6	NA	TGTGCCAGCAGTTACTCGAGGAGCTCTGGGGCCAACGTCCTGACTTTC	CASSYSRSSGANVLTF
TRBV10-3	NA	TRBJ2-1	NA	TGTGCCATCAGAGGGGGAGGAGGGGGCCTAAATGAGCAGTTCTTC	CAIRGGGGGLNEQFF
TRBV14	NA	TRBJ2-7	NA	TGTGCCAGCAGCAGATCCTACGAGCAGTACTTC	CASSRSYEQYF
TRBV11-3	TRBD2	TRBJ2-3	NA	TGTGCCAGCAGCTATATCACTAGCGGAGGCGATACGCAGTATTTT	CASSYITSGGDTQYF
TRBV27	TRBD2	TRBJ2-2	NA	TGTGCCAGCAAGCCAGCGGGGGCTTCAACCGGGGAGCTGTTTTTT	CASKPAGASTGELFF
TRBV7-6	TRBD1	TRBJ2-1	NA	TGTGCCAGCAGCCGACAGGGGGGAGGCTCCTACAATGAGCAGTTCTTC	CASSRQGGGSYNEQFF
TRBV7-8	NA	TRBJ1-1	NA	TGTGCCAGCAGCTTAGCTACCGGGGGAAGTAATACTGAAGCTTTCTTT	CASSLATGGSNTEAFF
TRBV18	NA	TRBJ1-1	once	TGTGCCAGCTCACTATCCGGGACAACGAACACTGAAGCTTTCTTT	CASSLSGTTNTEAFF
TRBV11-3	NA	TRBJ2-5	once	TGTGCCAGCAGCCCTCTTAGTGGAGGAGAGACCCAGTACTTC	CASSPLSGGETQYF
TRBV19	NA	TRBJ1-1	NA	TGTGCCAGTAGTAACACGGGAATGAACACTGAAGCTTTCTTT	CASSNTGMNTEAFF
TRBV27	NA	TRBJ1-1	NA	TGTGCCAGCCTGAGGGCCGGGGGGAACACTGAAGCTTTCTTT	CASLRAGGNTEAFF
TRBV15	NA	TRBJ1-2	NA	TGTGCCACCAGCAGAGACAGGGGAAACTATGGCTACACCTTC	CATSRDRGNYGYTF
TRBV27	NA	TRBJ1-4	once	TGTGCCAGCAGTTTCGGCGGCAGGGTTAGTGAAAAACTGTTTTTT	CASSFGGRVSEKLFF
TRBV2	TRBD1	TRBJ2-5	NA	TGTGCCAGCAGTGAGGGCCGACAGGGAGAGACCCAGTACTTC	CASSEGRQGETQYF